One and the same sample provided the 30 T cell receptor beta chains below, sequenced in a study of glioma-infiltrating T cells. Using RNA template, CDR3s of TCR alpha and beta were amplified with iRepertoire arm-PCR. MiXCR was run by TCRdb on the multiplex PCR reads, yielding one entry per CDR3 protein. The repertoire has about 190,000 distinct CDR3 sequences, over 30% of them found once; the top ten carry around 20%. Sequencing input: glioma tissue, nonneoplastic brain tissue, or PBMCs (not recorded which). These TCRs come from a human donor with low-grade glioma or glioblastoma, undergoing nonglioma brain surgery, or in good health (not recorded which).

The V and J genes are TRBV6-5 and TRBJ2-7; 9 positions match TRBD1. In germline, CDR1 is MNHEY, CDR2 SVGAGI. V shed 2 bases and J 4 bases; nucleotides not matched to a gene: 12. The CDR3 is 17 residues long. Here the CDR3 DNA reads TGTGCCAGCAGTTACCGCTCCGAGACAGGGGGTAGATACGAGCAGTACTTC. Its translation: CASSYRSETGGRYEQYF.

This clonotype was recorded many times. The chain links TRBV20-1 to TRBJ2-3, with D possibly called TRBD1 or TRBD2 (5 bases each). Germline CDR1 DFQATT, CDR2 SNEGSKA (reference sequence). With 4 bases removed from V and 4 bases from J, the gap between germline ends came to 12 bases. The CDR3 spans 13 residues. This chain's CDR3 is CSAIGERADTQYF. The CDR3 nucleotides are TGCAGTGCTATAGGGGAGCGCGCAGATACGCAGTATTTT.

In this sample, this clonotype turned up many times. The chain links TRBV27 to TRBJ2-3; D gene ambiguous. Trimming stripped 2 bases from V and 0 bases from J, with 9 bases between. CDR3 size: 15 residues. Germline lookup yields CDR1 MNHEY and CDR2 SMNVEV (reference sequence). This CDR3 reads CASSLDRSSTDTQYF. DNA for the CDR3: TGTGCCAGCAGTTTAGACCGGTCGAGCACAGATACGCAGTATTTT.

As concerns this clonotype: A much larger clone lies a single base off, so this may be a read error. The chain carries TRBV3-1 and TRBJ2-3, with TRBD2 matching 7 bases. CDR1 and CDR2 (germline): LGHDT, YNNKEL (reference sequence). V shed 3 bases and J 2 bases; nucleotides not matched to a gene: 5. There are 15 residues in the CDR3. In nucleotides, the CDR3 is TGTGCCAGCAGCCATTTACTAGCGAACACAGATACGCAGTATTTT. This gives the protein CASSHLLANTDTQYF.

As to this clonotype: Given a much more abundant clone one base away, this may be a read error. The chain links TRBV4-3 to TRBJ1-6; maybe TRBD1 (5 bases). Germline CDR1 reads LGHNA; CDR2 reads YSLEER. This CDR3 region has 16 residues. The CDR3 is CDSSRTIGGYNSPLHF. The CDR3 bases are TGCGACAGCAGCCGAACGATCGGGGGCTATAATTCACCCCTCCACTTT.

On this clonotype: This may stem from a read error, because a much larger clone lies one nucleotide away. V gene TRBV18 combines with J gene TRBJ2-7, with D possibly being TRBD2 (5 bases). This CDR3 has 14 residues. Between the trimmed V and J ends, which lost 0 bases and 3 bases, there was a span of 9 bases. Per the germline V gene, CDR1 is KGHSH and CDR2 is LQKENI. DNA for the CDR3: TGTGCCAGCTCACCACCGGACTCGCTCTACGAGCAGTACTTC. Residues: CASSPPDSLYEQYF.

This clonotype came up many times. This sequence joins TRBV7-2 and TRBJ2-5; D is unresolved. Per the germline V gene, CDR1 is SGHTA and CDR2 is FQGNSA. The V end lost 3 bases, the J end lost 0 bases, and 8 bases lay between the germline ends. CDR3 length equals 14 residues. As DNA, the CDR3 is TGTGCCAGCAGCTTTGCCGGACACCAAGAGACCCAGTACTTC. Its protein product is CASSFAGHQETQYF.

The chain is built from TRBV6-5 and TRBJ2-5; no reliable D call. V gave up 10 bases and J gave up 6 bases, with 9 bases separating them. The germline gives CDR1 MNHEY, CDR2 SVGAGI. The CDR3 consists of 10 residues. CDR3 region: CAIVGQTQYF. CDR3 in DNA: TGTGCCATCGTGGGTCAGACCCAGTACTTC.

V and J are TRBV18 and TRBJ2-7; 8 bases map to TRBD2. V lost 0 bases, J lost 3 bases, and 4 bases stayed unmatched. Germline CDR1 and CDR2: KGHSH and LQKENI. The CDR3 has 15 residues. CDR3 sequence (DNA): TGTGCCAGCTCACCACCCGCGGGGGGCGTCTACGAGCAGTACTTC. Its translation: CASSPPAGGVYEQYF.

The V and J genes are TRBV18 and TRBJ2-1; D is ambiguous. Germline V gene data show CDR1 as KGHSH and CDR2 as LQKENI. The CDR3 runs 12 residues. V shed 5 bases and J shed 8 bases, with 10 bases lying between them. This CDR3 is CASSSVVDEQFF. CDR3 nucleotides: TGTGCCAGCTCATCCGTCGTTGATGAGCAGTTCTTC.

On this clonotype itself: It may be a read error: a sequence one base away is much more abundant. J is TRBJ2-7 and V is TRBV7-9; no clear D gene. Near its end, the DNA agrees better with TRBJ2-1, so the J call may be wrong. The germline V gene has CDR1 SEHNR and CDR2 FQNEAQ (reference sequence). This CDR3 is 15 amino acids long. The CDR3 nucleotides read TGTGCCAGCAGCTTAGGGCTTTACTACTCCTACGAGCAGTTCTTC. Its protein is CASSLGLYYSYEQFF.

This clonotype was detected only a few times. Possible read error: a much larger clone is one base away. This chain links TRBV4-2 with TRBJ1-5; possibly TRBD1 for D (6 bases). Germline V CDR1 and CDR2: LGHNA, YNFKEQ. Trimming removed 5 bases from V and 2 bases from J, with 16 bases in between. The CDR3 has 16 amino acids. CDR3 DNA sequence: TGTGCCAGCAGCTACACAGGGCGAGAAGGCAATCAGCCCCAGCATTTT. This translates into CASSYTGREGNQPQHF.

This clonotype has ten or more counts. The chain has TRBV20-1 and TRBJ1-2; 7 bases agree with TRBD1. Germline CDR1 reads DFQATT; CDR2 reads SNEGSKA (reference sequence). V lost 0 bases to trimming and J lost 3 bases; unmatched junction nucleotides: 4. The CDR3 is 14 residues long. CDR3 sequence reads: CSARDWQGDYGYTF. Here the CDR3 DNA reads TGCAGTGCTAGAGATTGGCAGGGGGACTATGGCTACACCTTC.

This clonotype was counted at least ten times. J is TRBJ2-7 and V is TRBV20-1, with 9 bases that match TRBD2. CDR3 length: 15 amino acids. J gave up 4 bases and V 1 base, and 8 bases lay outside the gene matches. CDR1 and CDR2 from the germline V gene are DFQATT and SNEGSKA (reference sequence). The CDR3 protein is CSARGAVAGAYEQYF. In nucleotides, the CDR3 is TGCAGTGCTAGAGGGGCGGTAGCGGGAGCTTACGAGCAGTACTTC.

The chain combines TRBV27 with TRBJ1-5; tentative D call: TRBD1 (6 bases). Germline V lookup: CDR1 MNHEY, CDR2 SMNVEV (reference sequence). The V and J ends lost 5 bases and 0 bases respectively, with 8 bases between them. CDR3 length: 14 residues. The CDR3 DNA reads TGTGCCAGCAGTCCAGGGGTTAGCAATCAGCCCCAGCATTTT. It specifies CASSPGVSNQPQHF.

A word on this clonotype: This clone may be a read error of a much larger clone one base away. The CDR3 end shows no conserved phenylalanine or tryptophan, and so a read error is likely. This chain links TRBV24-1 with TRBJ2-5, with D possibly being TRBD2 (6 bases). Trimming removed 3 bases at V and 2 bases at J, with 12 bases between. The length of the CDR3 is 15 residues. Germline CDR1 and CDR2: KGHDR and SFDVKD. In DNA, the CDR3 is TGTGCCACCAGTGATCGGGGGAATGGGCAAGAGACCCAGTACTGC. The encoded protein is CATSDRGNGQETQYC.

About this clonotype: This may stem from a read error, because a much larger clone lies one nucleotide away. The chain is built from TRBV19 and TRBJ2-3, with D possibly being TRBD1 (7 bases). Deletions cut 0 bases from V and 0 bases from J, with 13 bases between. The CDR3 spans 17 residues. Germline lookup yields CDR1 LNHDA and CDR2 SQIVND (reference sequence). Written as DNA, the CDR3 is TGTGCCAGTAGTATAGAGGGGGGACAGCCCAGCACAGATACGCAGTATTTT. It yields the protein CASSIEGGQPSTDTQYF.

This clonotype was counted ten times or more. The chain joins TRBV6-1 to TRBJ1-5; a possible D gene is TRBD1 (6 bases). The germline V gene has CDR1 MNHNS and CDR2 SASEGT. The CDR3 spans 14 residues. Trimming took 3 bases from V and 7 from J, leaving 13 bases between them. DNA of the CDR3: TGTGCCAGCAGTGATTGGGGGCTAGGGCAGCCCCAGCATTTT. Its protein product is CASSDWGLGQPQHF.

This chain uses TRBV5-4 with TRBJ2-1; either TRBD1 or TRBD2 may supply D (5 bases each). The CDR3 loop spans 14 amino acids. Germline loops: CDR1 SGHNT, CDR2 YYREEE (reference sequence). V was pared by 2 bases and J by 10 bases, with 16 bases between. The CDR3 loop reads CASSFGTASYEQFF. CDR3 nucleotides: TGTGCCAGCAGCTTCGGGACGGCCTCCTACGAGCAGTTCTTC.

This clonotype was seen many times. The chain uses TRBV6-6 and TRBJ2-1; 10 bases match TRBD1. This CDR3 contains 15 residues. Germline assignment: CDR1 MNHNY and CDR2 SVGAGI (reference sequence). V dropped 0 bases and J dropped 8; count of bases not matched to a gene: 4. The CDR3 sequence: CASSYSTGGGYEQFF. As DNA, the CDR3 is TGTGCCAGCAGTTACTCGACAGGGGGCGGGTATGAGCAGTTCTTC.

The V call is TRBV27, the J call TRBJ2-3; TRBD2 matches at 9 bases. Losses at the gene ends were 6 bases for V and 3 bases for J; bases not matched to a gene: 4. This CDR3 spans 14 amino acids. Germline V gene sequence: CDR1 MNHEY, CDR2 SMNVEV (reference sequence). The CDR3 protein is CASRGSGRTDTQYF. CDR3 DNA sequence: TGTGCCAGCAGGGGTAGCGGGAGAACAGATACGCAGTATTTT.

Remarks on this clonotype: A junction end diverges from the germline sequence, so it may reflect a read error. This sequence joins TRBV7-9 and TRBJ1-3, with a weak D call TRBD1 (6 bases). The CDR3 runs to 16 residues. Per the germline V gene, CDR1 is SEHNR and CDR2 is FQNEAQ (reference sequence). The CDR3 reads CASSLTGSFSRNTIYF. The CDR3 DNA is TGTGCCAGCAGCTTGACAGGCTCCTTCTCTCGAAACACCATATATTTT.

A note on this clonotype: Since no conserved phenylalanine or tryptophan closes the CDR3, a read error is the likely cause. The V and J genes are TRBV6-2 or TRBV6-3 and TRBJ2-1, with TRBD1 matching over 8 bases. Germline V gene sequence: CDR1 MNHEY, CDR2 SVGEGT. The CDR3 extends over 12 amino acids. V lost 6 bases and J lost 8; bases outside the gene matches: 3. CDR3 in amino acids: CASSSTGDEQFL. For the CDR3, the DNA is TGTGCCAGCAGCTCGACAGGGGATGAGCAGTTCCTC.

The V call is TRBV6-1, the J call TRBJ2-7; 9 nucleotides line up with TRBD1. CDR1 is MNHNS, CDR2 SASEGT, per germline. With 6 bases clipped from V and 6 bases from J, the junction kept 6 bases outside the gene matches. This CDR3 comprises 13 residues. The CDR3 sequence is CASRSTGGAEQYF. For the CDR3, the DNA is TGTGCCAGCAGGTCAACAGGGGGCGCCGAGCAGTACTTC.

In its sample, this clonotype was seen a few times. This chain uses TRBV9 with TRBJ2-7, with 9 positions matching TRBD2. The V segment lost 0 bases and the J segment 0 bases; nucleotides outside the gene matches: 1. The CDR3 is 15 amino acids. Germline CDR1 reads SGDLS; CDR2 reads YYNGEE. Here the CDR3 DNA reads TGTGCCAGCAGCGTAGGTAGCGGGAGCTCCTACGAGCAGTACTTC. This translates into CASSVGSGSSYEQYF.

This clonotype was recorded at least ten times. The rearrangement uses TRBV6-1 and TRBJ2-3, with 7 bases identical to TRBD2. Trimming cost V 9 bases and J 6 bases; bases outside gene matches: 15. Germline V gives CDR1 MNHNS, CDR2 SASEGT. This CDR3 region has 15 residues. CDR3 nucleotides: TGTGCCAGTGACCCCGGGGCACGGGAGGTCGATACGCAGTATTTT. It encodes CASDPGAREVDTQYF.

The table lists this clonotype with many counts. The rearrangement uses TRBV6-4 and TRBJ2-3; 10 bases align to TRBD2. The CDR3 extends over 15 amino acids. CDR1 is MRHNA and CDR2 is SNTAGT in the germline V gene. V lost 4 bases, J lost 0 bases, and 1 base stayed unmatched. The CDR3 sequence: CASSATSGSTDTQYF. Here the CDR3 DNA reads TGTGCCAGCAGTGCGACTAGCGGGAGCACAGATACGCAGTATTTT.

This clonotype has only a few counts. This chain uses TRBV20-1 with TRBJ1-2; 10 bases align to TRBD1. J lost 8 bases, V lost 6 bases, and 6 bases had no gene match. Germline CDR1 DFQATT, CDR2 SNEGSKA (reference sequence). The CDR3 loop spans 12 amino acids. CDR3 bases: TGCAGTGCCCACGGACAGGGGGTCGGCTACACCTTC. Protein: CSAHGQGVGYTF.

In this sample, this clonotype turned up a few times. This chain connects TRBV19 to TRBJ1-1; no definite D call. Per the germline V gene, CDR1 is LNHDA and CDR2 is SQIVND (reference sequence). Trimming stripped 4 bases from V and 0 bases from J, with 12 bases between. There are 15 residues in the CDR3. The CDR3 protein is CASSKYLGVNTEAFF. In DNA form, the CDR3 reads TGTGCCAGTAGTAAGTACTTGGGTGTGAACACTGAAGCTTTCTTT.

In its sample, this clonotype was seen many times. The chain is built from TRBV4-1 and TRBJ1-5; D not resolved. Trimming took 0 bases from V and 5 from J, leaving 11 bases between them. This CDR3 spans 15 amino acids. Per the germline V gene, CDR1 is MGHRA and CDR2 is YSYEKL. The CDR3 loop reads CASSQEVPSDQPQHF. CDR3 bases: TGCGCCAGCAGCCAAGAGGTACCGAGCGATCAGCCCCAGCATTTT.